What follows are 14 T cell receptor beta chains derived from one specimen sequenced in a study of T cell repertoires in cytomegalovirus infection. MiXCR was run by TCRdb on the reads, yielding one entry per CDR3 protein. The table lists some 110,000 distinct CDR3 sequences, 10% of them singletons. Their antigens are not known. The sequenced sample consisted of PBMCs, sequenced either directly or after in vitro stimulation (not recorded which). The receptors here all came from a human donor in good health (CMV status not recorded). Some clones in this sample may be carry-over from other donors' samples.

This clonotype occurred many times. CDR3 in amino acids: CASSPASYNEQFF. The CDR3 DNA reads as TGTGCCAGCAGCCCGGCCTCCTACAATGAGCAGTTCTTC. J is TRBJ2-1 and V is TRBV7-2, with no clear D. Looked up from germline, CDR1 is SGHTA and CDR2 is FQGNSA. There are 13 residues in the CDR3. Trimming cost V 5 bases and J 0 bases, with 5 bases left between them.

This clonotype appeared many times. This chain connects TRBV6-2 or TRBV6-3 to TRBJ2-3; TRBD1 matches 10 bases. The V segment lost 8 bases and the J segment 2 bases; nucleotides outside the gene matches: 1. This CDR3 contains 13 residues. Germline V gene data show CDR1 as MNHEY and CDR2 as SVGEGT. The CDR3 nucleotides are TGTGCCAGCGGACAGGGGGACACAGATACGCAGTATTTT. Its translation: CASGQGDTDTQYF.

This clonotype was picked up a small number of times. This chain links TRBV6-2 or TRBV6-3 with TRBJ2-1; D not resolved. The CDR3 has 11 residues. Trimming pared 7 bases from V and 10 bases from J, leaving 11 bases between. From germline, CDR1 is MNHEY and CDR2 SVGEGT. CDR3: CASTESEEQFF. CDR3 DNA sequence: TGTGCCAGCACCGAAAGCGAGGAGCAGTTCTTC.

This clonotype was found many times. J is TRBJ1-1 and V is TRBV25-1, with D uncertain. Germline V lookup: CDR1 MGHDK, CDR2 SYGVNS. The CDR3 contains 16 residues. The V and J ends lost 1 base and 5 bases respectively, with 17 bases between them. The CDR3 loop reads CASSESEGMGRTEAFF. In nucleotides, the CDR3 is TGTGCCAGCAGTGAATCGGAAGGGATGGGGAGGACTGAAGCTTTCTTT.

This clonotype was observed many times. CDR3 protein: CASSPVANYGYTF. The CDR3 DNA is TGTGCCAGCAGCCCCGTCGCTAACTATGGCTACACCTTC. The chain links TRBV7-2 to TRBJ1-2; D is uncertain. The CDR3 is 13 residues long. Trimming took 5 bases from V and 0 from J, leaving 7 bases between them. CDR1 and CDR2 from the germline V gene are SGHTA and FQGNSA.

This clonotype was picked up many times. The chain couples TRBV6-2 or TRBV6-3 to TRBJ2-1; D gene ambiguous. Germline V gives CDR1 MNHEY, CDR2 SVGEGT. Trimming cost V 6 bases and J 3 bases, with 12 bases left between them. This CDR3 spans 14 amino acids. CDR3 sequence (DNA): TGTGCCAGCAGGGCGCGAAACAGCTACAATGAGCAGTTCTTC. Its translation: CASRARNSYNEQFF.

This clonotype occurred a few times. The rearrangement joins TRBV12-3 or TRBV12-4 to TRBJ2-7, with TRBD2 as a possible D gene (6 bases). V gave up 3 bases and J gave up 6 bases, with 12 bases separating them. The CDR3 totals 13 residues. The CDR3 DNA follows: TGTGCCAGCAGTTTGACGGGAGCCTTCGAGCAGTACTTC. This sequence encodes CASSLTGAFEQYF.

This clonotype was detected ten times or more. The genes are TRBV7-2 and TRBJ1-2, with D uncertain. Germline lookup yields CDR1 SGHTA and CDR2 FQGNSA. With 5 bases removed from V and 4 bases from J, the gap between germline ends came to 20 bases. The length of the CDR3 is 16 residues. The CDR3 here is CASSEEGGRRSYGYTF. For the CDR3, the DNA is TGTGCCAGCAGCGAAGAGGGCGGCCGCCGGAGCTATGGCTACACCTTC.

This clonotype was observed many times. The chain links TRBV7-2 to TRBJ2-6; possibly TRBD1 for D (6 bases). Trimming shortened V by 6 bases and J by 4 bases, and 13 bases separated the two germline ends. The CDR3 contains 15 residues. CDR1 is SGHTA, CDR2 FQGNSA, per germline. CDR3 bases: TGTGCCAGCAGGGAAAGAGGGGGAGGGGCCAACGTCCTGACTTTC. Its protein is CASRERGGGANVLTF.

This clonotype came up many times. DNA for the CDR3: TGTGCCAGCAGCCCAGGACAGGGCCGTCAAGAGACCCAGTACTTC. This encodes CASSPGQGRQETQYF. The chain is built from TRBV7-2 and TRBJ2-5; 8 nucleotides align to TRBD1. V gave up 5 bases and J gave up 2 bases; unmatched junction bases: 7. The CDR3 length is 15 residues. From germline, CDR1 is SGHTA and CDR2 FQGNSA.

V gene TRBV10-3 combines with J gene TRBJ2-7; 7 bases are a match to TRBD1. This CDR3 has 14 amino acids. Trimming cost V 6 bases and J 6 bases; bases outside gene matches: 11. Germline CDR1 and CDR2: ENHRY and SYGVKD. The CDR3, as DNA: TGTGCCATCAGCCTGACAGGGATGGAGAGCGAGCAGTACTTC. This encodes CAISLTGMESEQYF.

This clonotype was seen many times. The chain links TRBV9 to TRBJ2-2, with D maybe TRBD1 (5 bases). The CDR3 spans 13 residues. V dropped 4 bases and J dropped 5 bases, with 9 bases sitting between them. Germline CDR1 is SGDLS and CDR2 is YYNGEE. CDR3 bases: TGTGCCAGCAGCCAGGGTCCTACCGGGGAGCTGTTTTTT. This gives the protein CASSQGPTGELFF.

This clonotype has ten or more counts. Here the CDR3 reads CASSPTSPNYEQYF. DNA of the CDR3: TGTGCCAGCAGCCCCACTAGCCCCAACTACGAGCAGTACTTC. The V gene is TRBV7-2, the J gene TRBJ2-7, with D maybe TRBD2 (6 bases). Germline CDR1 SGHTA, CDR2 FQGNSA. The CDR3 spans 14 residues. V lost 5 bases and J 3 bases, leaving 14 bases between the germline ends. The full variable domain, with the rest looked up from reference TRBV7-2 and TRBJ2-7, is GAGVSQSPSNKVTEKGKDVELRCDPISGHTALYWYRQSLGQGLEFLIYFQGNSAPDKSGLPSDRFSAERTGGSVSTLTIQRTQQEDSAVYLCASSPTSPNYEQYFGPGTRLTVT.

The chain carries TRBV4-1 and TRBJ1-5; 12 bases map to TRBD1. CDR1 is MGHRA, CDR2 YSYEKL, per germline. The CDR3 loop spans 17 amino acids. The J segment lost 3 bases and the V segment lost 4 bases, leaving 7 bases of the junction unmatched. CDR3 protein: CASSPRAGQGANQPQHF. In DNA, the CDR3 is TGCGCCAGCAGCCCCCGAGCGGGACAGGGGGCCAATCAGCCCCAGCATTTT.